Listed here are 20 T cell receptor beta chains from one sample, sequenced in a study of monozygotic twins with inflammatory bowel disease. TCRdb re-called the 5' RACE reads and catalogs CDR3 proteins one per entry, DNA excluded. This repertoire comprises about 450,000 distinct CDR3 sequences; its ten largest clones make up 2.4%. The source material was blood. All receptors derive from a human donor with ulcerative colitis or Crohn's disease, or a healthy co-twin of an affected twin (not recorded which).

This sequence joins TRBV6-4 and TRBJ1-5; the TCRdb D gene call, TRBD1, has no DNA to confirm it. CDR1 is MRHNA, CDR2 SNTAGT, per germline. The CDR3 extends over 13 amino acids. CDR3 region: CASSDKLGGFQHF.

V is TRBV7-9 and J is TRBJ2-1; without DNA, the TCRdb call of TRBD1 cannot be checked. The CDR3 sequence is 15 residues long. CDR1 and CDR2 from the germline V gene are SEHNR and FQNEAQ (reference sequence). CDR3 region: CAVGADRSNYNEQFF.

J is TRBJ2-7 and V is TRBV6-2 or TRBV6-3; with no DNA, the TCRdb D assignment of TRBD1 cannot be verified. The CDR3 loop spans 17 amino acids. The germline CDR1 and CDR2 sequences are MNHEY and SVGEGT. CDR3 in amino acids: CASSYSPAPQEAYEQYF.

The chain has TRBV7-3 and TRBJ2-1; TCRdb designates TRBD1, a call that cannot be tested without DNA. This CDR3 spans 16 amino acids. Germline loops: CDR1 SGHTA, CDR2 FQGTGA. The CDR3 loop reads CASSLRTGGPYNEQFF.

This sequence joins TRBV5-4 and TRBJ2-3. CDR3 length equals 17 residues. In germline, CDR1 is SGHNT, CDR2 YYREEE (reference sequence). CDR3 protein: CASSHYRINLPTDTQYF.

The chain recombines TRBV6-1 with TRBJ2-6; TCRdb's D call of TRBD1 is untestable without DNA. The CDR3 runs 15 residues. Germline CDR1 reads MNHNS; CDR2 reads SASEGT. CDR3 loop: CASWGLGAGANVLTF.

The chain recombines TRBV19 with TRBJ2-3; TCRdb designates TRBD1, a call that cannot be tested without DNA. Germline V gene sequence: CDR1 LNHDA, CDR2 SQIVND (reference sequence). The length of the CDR3 is 17 residues. This CDR3 reads CASSQLGTGKSTDTQYF.

This rearrangement joins TRBV7-2 to TRBJ1-3; TCRdb's D gene call, TRBD1, goes unchecked for lack of DNA. The germline V gene encodes CDR1 SGHTA and CDR2 FQGNSA. The CDR3 contains 16 residues. The CDR3: CASSPLGGQVGNTIYF.

The CDR3 region is CASSHGQISGANVLTF. J is TRBJ2-6 and V is TRBV5-1. The CDR3 totals 16 residues. Germline CDR1 is SGHRS and CDR2 is YFSETQ.

The chain uses TRBV27 and TRBJ2-7; TCRdb gives TRBD1 as the D gene, but with no DNA this cannot be confirmed. The germline gives CDR1 MNHEY, CDR2 SMNVEV (reference sequence). The CDR3 runs to 14 residues. CDR3 in amino acids: CASSGGISSYEQYF.

V gene TRBV20-1 combines with J gene TRBJ2-3; as DNA is missing, the TRBD2 call by TCRdb cannot be tested. There are 15 residues in the CDR3. CDR1 is DFQATT, CDR2 SNEGSKA, per germline (reference sequence). The CDR3 sequence: CSARGGSEGSGTQYF.

The rearrangement links TRBV5-6 to TRBJ2-7; the TRBD2 assignment by TCRdb is unverifiable without DNA. Germline V gene sequence: CDR1 SGHDT, CDR2 YYEEEE. The CDR3 totals 17 residues. The CDR3 spells CASIFTSGRAPSYEQYF.

CDR3 protein: CATSPNQNYGYTF. The J gene is TRBJ1-2, the V gene TRBV10-3. The germline CDR1 and CDR2 sequences are ENHRY and SYGVKD. The CDR3 consists of 13 residues.

The chain is built from TRBV28 and TRBJ2-5; lacking DNA, the TRBD1 call made by TCRdb goes unchecked. This CDR3 is built from 15 residues. The germline V gene has CDR1 MDHEN and CDR2 SYDVKM. CDR3 sequence: CASSCRDREQETQYF.

The chain uses TRBV18 and TRBJ1-1. The CDR3 spans 15 residues. Germline-derived CDR1 and CDR2 are KGHSH and LQKENI. The CDR3 is CASSSTQVGNTEAFF.

The rearrangement links TRBV5-4 to TRBJ1-2; absent DNA, TCRdb's TRBD1 call cannot be checked. Germline CDR1 and CDR2: SGHNT and YYREEE (reference sequence). This CDR3 comprises 12 residues. CDR3 residues: CASSKGVGGYTF.

CDR3: CSASLRTDTQYF. The genes are TRBV20-1 and TRBJ2-3. Germline CDR1 is DFQATT and CDR2 is SNEGSKA (reference sequence). The CDR3 loop spans 12 amino acids.

The chain's CDR3 is CASSFSRHEQFF. V gene TRBV12-3 or TRBV12-4 combines with J gene TRBJ2-1. CDR3 length: 12 residues.

The chain has TRBV6-1 and TRBJ1-5; without DNA, the TCRdb call of TRBD1 cannot be checked. The CDR3 sequence is 14 residues long. Looked up from germline, CDR1 is MNHNS and CDR2 is SASEGT. The CDR3: CASSGQGAGQPQHF.

The rearrangement uses TRBV7-9 and TRBJ1-2; checking the TCRdb D call of TRBD1 is not possible without DNA. Germline V CDR1 and CDR2: SEHNR, FQNEAQ (reference sequence). This CDR3 has 11 amino acids. The CDR3 sequence is CASSRTGGYTF.